This entry lists 6 T cell receptor beta chains sequenced from one sample in a study of response to subunit inactivated influenza vaccine. One entry per CDR3 protein, called by TCRdb with MiXCR from the RT-PCR reads. The sample gives 500,000 or so distinct CDR3 sequences, 16% of which show up once; over 2.5% is in the top ten. The specimen was CD4+ T cells sorted from PBMCs, collected around 25 months after vaccination. Every receptor here comes from a man in his fifties or sixties who received an inactivated influenza vaccine.

This clonotype appeared a few times. The J gene is TRBJ1-5, the V gene TRBV3-1; TRBD1 aligns across 11 bases. The CDR3 is made up of 14 amino acids. Germline V CDR1 and CDR2: LGHDT, YNNKEL (reference sequence). The J segment lost 6 bases and the V segment lost 5 bases, leaving 3 bases of the junction unmatched. This CDR3 is CASSTGTGGQPQHF. The DNA for the CDR3 is TGTGCCAGCAGCACCGGGACAGGGGGTCAGCCCCAGCATTTT.

V is TRBV6-1 and J is TRBJ2-7; tentatively, D is TRBD1 (6 bases). V gave up 6 bases and J gave up 3 bases, with 12 bases separating them. This CDR3 spans 13 amino acids. CDR1 is MNHNS, CDR2 SASEGT, per germline. CDR3 coding DNA: TGTGCCAGCAGCAGGGGCGAAATCTACGAGCAGTACTTC. Amino acids: CASSRGEIYEQYF.

The J gene is TRBJ2-7, the V gene TRBV12-3 or TRBV12-4; D possibly corresponds to TRBD1 (5 bases). The CDR3 sequence is 11 residues long. Between the trimmed V and J ends, which lost 3 bases and 6 bases, there was a span of 6 bases. This CDR3 is CASSFQGEQYF. CDR3 coding DNA: TGTGCCAGCAGTTTTCAGGGCGAGCAGTACTTC.

This clonotype was counted a few times. J is TRBJ1-1 and V is TRBV5-1; 7 nucleotides match TRBD1. Germline CDR1 SGHRS, CDR2 YFSETQ. V shed 4 bases and J 7 bases; nucleotides not matched to a gene: 13. This CDR3 has 15 residues. CDR3 amino acids: CASSIQPGQSFEAFF. The CDR3 nucleotides are TGCGCCAGCAGCATACAACCGGGACAGTCTTTTGAAGCTTTCTTT.

This clonotype has just a few counts. V and J are TRBV24-1 and TRBJ2-1; D gene uncertain. Germline CDR1 reads KGHDR; CDR2 reads SFDVKD. V was cut by 4 bases and J by 0 bases, with 6 bases left in between. The CDR3 totals 14 residues. CDR3 residues: CATSDTSSYNEQFF. DNA of the CDR3: TGTGCCACCAGTGACACGAGCTCCTACAATGAGCAGTTCTTC.

This clonotype was found a few times. The gene calls are TRBV14 and TRBJ2-3; D not certain. Germline assignment: CDR1 SGHDN and CDR2 FVKESK. This CDR3 contains 17 residues. The ends were cut back, 0 bases at V and 3 bases at J, with 16 bases in the middle. As DNA, the CDR3 is TGTGCCAGCAGCCAAGATAGGGCTGACCCTCAGACAGATACGCAGTATTTT. Its protein is CASSQDRADPQTDTQYF.